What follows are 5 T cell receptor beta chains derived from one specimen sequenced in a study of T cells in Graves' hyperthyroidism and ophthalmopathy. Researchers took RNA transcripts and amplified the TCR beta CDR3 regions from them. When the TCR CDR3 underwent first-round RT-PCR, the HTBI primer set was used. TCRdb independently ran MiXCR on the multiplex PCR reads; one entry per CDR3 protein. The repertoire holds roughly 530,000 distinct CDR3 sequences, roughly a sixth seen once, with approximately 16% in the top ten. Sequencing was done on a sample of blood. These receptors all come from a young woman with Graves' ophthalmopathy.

CDR3 DNA sequence: TGCAGCGTTTATCTACAGGGAGAAGTAAATTCACCCCTCCACTTT. Protein sequence: CSVYLQGEVNSPLHF. The J gene is TRBJ1-6, the V gene TRBV29-1, with D possibly being TRBD1 (6 bases). Germline V CDR1 and CDR2: SQVTM, ANQGSEA. The CDR3 is 15 amino acids. V shed 5 bases and J shed 7 bases, with 18 bases lying between them.

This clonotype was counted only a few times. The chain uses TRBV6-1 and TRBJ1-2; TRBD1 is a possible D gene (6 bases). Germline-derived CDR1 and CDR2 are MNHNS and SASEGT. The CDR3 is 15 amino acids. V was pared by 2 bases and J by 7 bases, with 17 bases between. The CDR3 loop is CASSEWPEGVGGYTF. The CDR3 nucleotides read TGTGCCAGCAGTGAATGGCCTGAGGGGGTCGGTGGCTACACCTTC.

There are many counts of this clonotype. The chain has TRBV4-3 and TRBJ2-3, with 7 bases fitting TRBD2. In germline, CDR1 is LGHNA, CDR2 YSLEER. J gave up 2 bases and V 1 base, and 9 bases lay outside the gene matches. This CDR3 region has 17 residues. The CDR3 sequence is CASSQGQASGITDTQYF. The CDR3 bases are TGCGCCAGCAGCCAAGGGCAGGCTAGCGGAATCACAGATACGCAGTATTTT.

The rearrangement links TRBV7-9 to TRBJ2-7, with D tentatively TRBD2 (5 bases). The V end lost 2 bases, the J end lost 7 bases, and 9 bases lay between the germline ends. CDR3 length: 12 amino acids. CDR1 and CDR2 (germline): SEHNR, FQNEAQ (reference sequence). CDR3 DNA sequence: TGTGCCAGCAGCTTACCGGACTTAGAGCAGTACTTC. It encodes CASSLPDLEQYF. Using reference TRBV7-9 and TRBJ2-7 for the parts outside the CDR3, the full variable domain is DTGVSQNPRHKITKRGQNVTFRCDPISEHNRLYWYRQTLGQGPEFLTYFQNEAQLEKSRLLSDRFSAERPKGSFSTLEIQRTEQGDSAMYLCASSLPDLEQYFGPGTRLTVT.

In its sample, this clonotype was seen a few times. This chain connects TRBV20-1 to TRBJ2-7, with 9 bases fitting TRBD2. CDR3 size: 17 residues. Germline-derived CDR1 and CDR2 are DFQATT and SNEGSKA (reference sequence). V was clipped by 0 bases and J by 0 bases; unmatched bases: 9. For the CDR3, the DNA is TGCAGTGCTAGAGAGGACAGTTTTAGCGGGAGCTCCTACGAGCAGTACTTC. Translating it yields CSAREDSFSGSSYEQYF.